This passage covers 6 T cell receptor beta chains from one sample sequenced in a study of blood T cell repertoires in COVID-19. Here immunoSEQ multiplex PCR was the method, and the copy in TCRdb shows in-frame clones only, minus some. This table has 97,000 or so clones, just under 95% appearing once. Sequencing was carried out using peripheral blood. The source is a woman aged 50 to 65 with COVID-19, enrolled during active disease.

This chain connects TRBV29-1 to TRBJ1-4; possible D gene TRBD1, 6 bases. CDR1 is SQVTM and CDR2 is ANQGSEA in the germline V gene. The CDR3 has 13 amino acids. V was clipped by 3 bases and J by 5 bases, with 10 bases between them. Here the CDR3 reads CSVEDSLNEKLFF. The DNA for the CDR3 is TGCAGCGTTGAGGACAGCTTGAATGAAAAACTGTTTTTT.

J is TRBJ1-4 and V is TRBV7-9; D is unresolved. Germline V lookup: CDR1 SEHNR, CDR2 FQNEAQ (reference sequence). The CDR3 runs to 16 residues. V lost 0 bases to trimming and J lost 3 bases, with 11 bases between them. CDR3 nucleotides: TGTGCCAGCAGCTTAGCGTCGGGTGAAGCTAATGAAAAACTGTTTTTT. This codes for CASSLASGEANEKLFF.

J is TRBJ1-2 and V is TRBV19, with D unclear. Germline V gives CDR1 LNHDA, CDR2 SQIVND (reference sequence). This CDR3 has 15 residues. Trimming left V 0 bases short and J 8 bases short, with 16 bases between. CDR3 loop: CASSIDDKWSVGYTF. The CDR3 nucleotides read TGTGCCAGTAGTATAGATGACAAGTGGTCCGTCGGCTACACCTTC.

The chain uses TRBV12-3 or TRBV12-4 and TRBJ2-5, with 7 bases lining up with TRBD1. The CDR3 runs to 12 residues. Trimming cost V 5 bases and J 5 bases; bases outside gene matches: 2. The DNA for the CDR3 is TGTGCCAGCAGTGCGGACAGGGAGACCCAGTACTTC. Its translation: CASSADRETQYF.

This clone was observed a few times. This chain uses TRBV4-1 with TRBJ2-3; 10 bases are shared with TRBD2. The CDR3 consists of 17 residues. V lost 0 bases to trimming and J lost 7 bases; unmatched junction nucleotides: 10. CDR1 and CDR2 (germline): MGHRA, YSYEKL. DNA of the CDR3: TGCGCCAGCAGCCAAGATCAACGCTTAGCGGGGGGAAATACGCAGTATTTT. Its protein is CASSQDQRLAGGNTQYF.

The rearrangement joins TRBV28 to TRBJ2-1; TRBD2 matches at 8 bases. V was pared by 6 bases and J by 8 bases, with 6 bases of the junction left unmatched. This CDR3 contains 13 residues. From germline, CDR1 is MDHEN and CDR2 SYDVKM. Here the CDR3 reads CASRRGARDEQFF. The CDR3 nucleotides read TGTGCCAGCAGGCGGGGGGCAAGGGATGAGCAGTTCTTC.